This TCR beta chain was identified during a study of shared T cell receptors in the human thymus. Assay: immunoSEQ multiplex PCR; the TCRdb copy retains only in-frame clones and omits some. The data hold around 730,000 clones, with 70% to 90% observed a single time. Germline assignment: CDR1 SGHVT and CDR2 SQSDAQ. After removal of 4 bases from V and 3 bases from J, the junction contained 5 bases not matched to a gene. This CDR3 spans 15 amino acids. The same data also went into a second study, on human thymus T cells. According to that study: In thymic and blood repertoires alike, V and J usage looked biased.

V is TRBV7-4 and J is TRBJ2-5, with 10 bases aligning to TRBD2. Sequencing was done on a sample of thymocytes. The source is a girl less than two years old with a congenital heart defect. The DNA of the CDR3 is TGTGCCAGCAGCTCATGGACTAGCGGTAAAGAGACCCAGTACTTC. Its protein product is CASSSWTSGKETQYF.